Shown below are 3 T cell receptor beta chains from a single sample sequenced in a study of blood T cell repertoires in COVID-19. Some clones are missing from TCRdb's copy, which holds only in-frame ones; the method was immunoSEQ multiplex PCR. The sample has over 100,000 clones; approximately 89% are singletons. The sample comprised peripheral blood. The receptors were gathered from a woman in her seventies with COVID-19, enrolled during active disease.

This chain links TRBV2 with TRBJ2-1, with 7 bases aligning to TRBD1. The CDR3 consists of 12 residues. Germline assignment: CDR1 SNHLY and CDR2 FYNNEI. Losses at the gene ends were 7 bases for V and 9 bases for J; bases not matched to a gene: 6. The CDR3 reads CASIKQGTEQFF. CDR3 in DNA: TGTGCCAGCATTAAACAGGGGACTGAGCAGTTCTTC.

The chain carries TRBV23-1 and TRBJ2-1, with D tentatively TRBD2 (5 bases). TRBV23-1 is labeled an ORF, and its function is uncertain. The CDR3 loop spans 15 amino acids. Trimming stripped 5 bases from V and 3 bases from J, with 14 bases between. The CDR3 protein is CASSWTYLIYNEQFF. The CDR3, as DNA: TGCGCCAGCAGTTGGACTTATTTGATCTACAATGAGCAGTTCTTC.

V and J are TRBV10-3 and TRBJ1-4, with 8 bases fitting TRBD1. Germline V CDR1 and CDR2: ENHRY, SYGVKD. Trimming at V came to 5 bases and at J to 7 bases, leaving 6 bases not matched to a gene. The length of the CDR3 is 14 residues. The CDR3 DNA reads TGTGCCATCAGTCTGGACAGGGATACTGAAAAACTGTTTTTT. Translating gives CAISLDRDTEKLFF.